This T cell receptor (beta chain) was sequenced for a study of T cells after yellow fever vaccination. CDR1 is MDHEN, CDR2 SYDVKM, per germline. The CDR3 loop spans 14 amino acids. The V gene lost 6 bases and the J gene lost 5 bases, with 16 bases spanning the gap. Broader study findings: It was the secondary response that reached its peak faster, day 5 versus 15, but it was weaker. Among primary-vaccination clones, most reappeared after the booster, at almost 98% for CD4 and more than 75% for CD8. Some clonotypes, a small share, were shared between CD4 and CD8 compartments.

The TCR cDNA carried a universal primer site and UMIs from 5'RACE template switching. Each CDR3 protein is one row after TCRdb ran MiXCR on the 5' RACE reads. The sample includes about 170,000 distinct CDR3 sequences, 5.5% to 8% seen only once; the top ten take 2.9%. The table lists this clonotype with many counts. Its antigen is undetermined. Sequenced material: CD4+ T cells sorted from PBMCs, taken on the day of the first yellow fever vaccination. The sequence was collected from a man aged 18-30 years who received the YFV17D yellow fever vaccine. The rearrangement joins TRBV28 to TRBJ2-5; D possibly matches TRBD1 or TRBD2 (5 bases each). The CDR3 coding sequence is TGTGCCAGCAGAGTAGGGGACCCGGGGGAGACCCAGTACTTC. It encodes CASRVGDPGETQYF.